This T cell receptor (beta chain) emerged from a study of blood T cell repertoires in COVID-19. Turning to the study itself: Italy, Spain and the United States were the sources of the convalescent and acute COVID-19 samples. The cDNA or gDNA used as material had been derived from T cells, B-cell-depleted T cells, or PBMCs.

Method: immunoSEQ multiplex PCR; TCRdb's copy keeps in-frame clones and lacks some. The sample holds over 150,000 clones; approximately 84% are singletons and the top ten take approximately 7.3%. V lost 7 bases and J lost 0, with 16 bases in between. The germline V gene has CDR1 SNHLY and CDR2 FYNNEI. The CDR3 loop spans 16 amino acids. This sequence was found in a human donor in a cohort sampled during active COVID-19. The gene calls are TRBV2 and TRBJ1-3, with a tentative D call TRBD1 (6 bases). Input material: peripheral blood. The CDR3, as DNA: TGTGCCAGCACTACAACTCCGACAGGCTCTGGAAACACCATATATTTT. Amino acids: CASTTTPTGSGNTIYF.